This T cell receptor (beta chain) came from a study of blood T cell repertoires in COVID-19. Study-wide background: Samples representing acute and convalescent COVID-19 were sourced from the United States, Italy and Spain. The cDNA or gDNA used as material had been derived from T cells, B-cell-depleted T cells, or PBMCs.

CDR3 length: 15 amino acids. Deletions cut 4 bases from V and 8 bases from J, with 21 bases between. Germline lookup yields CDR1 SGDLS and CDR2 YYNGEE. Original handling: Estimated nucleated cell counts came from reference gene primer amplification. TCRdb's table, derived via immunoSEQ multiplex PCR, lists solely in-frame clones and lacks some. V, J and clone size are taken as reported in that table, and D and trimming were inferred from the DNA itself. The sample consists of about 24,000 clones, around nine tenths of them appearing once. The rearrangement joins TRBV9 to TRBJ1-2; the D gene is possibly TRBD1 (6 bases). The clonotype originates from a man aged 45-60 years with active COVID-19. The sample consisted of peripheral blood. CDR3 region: CASSPNPQGTGGYTF. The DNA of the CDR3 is TGTGCCAGCAGCCCGAATCCACAGGGAACGGGAGGCTACACCTTC.